The rows below give T cell receptor beta chains drawn from one sample of a study of OX40 agonist ivuxolimab in advanced cancers. Profiling relied on immunoSEQ multiplex PCR, and the TCRdb table lists in-frame clones only, not all of them. There are roughly 80,000 clones in the sample; around 81% occur only once, and around 1.7% lies in the top ten. This material consisted of CD4+ or CD8+ T cells sorted from blood, taken in a trial of the OX40 agonist ivuxolimab. The receptors come from an adult with an advanced solid tumor such as melanoma, head and neck, liver or kidney cancer. CDR3s include the opening cysteine and the closing phenylalanine or tryptophan. Each record gives: J gene, D gene, V gene, clone size, CDR3 DNA, CDR3 protein. The D gene is left open where the match is weak. Expanded clones are given a class, and other clones once, few, many or no size at all.

j_call: TRBJ2-5; d_call: TRBD2; v_call: TRBV5-1; clone_size: .; cdr3_nt: TGCGCCAGCAGCTTGAGGGCTAGCGGAAAACAAGAGACCCAGTACTTC; cdr3_aa: CASSLRASGKQETQYF
j_call: TRBJ1-3; d_call: .; v_call: TRBV9; clone_size: .; cdr3_nt: TGTGCCAGCAGCCCCATGGGGGGCGGGGGGAGCTCTGGAAACACCATATATTTT; cdr3_aa: CASSPMGGGGSSGNTIYF
j_call: TRBJ1-2; d_call: .; v_call: TRBV30; clone_size: .; cdr3_nt: TGTGCCTGGACCTTAACTCCGAACTATGGCTACACCTTC; cdr3_aa: CAWTLTPNYGYTF
j_call: TRBJ1-1; d_call: .; v_call: TRBV5-6; clone_size: .; cdr3_nt: TGTGCCAGCAGCACAGGACATTCCCCTGAAGCTTTCTTT; cdr3_aa: CASSTGHSPEAFF
j_call: TRBJ2-3; d_call: TRBD1; v_call: TRBV5-4; clone_size: once; cdr3_nt: TGTGCCAGCAGCAGCCCGAGACAGGGGGGGAAAGATACGCAGTATTTT; cdr3_aa: CASSSPRQGGKDTQYF
j_call: TRBJ2-2; d_call: TRBD2; v_call: TRBV28; clone_size: .; cdr3_nt: TGTGCCAGCAGTTTGGTGGGAGGGGTCGGGGAGCTGTTTTTT; cdr3_aa: CASSLVGGVGELFF
j_call: TRBJ1-1; d_call: .; v_call: TRBV6-6; clone_size: .; cdr3_nt: TGTGCCAGCAGTTACAACAGCCGGAACACTGAAGCTTTCTTT; cdr3_aa: CASSYNSRNTEAFF
j_call: TRBJ1-4; d_call: .; v_call: TRBV30; clone_size: .; cdr3_nt: TGTGCCTGGAGAGCGCCTCGGAGAGGAGAAGAAAAACTGTTTTTT; cdr3_aa: CAWRAPRRGEEKLFF
j_call: TRBJ2-5; d_call: TRBD1; v_call: TRBV2; clone_size: .; cdr3_nt: TGTGCCAGCAGGGCCGGGACAGGGGACGAGACCCAGTACTTC; cdr3_aa: CASRAGTGDETQYF
j_call: TRBJ2-7; d_call: .; v_call: TRBV5-6; clone_size: .; cdr3_nt: TGTGCCAGCAGCCCACGGAGCTCCTACGAGCAGTACTTC; cdr3_aa: CASSPRSSYEQYF
j_call: TRBJ1-2; d_call: .; v_call: TRBV6-1; clone_size: once; cdr3_nt: TGTGCCAGCAGTGAAGCCGGGCCAGCCAACTATGGCTACACCTTC; cdr3_aa: CASSEAGPANYGYTF
j_call: TRBJ1-2; d_call: .; v_call: TRBV19; clone_size: .; cdr3_nt: TGTGCCAGTAGTCTCCTGACAGGTCCCAATGGCTACACCTTC; cdr3_aa: CASSLLTGPNGYTF
j_call: TRBJ1-2; d_call: .; v_call: TRBV30; clone_size: .; cdr3_nt: TGTGCCTGGAGGGGGCAGGGGACGTATAGAAGGACGGATGGCTACACCTTC; cdr3_aa: CAWRGQGTYRRTDGYTF
j_call: TRBJ1-5; d_call: TRBD1; v_call: TRBV28; clone_size: few; cdr3_nt: TGTGCCAGCAGCTCAGACAGGGTCGCGCTGAGCAATCAGCCCCAGCATTTT; cdr3_aa: CASSSDRVALSNQPQHF
j_call: TRBJ2-1; d_call: .; v_call: TRBV30; clone_size: few; cdr3_nt: TGTGCCTGGACCAAAGCCCAGGCGAAATACAATGAGCAGTTCTTC; cdr3_aa: CAWTKAQAKYNEQFF
j_call: TRBJ2-3; d_call: TRBD1; v_call: TRBV9; clone_size: .; cdr3_nt: TGTGCCAGCAGCGTCGGGACAGGGATAGATACGCAGTATTTT; cdr3_aa: CASSVGTGIDTQYF
j_call: TRBJ2-7; d_call: .; v_call: TRBV7-2; clone_size: .; cdr3_nt: TGTGCCAGCAGCCTGACGTACGAGCAGTACTTC; cdr3_aa: CASSLTYEQYF
j_call: TRBJ2-1; d_call: TRBD2; v_call: TRBV7-3; clone_size: .; cdr3_nt: TGTGCCAGCAGCATGGGGCCTCCGGGAGGCTCCTACAATGAGCAGTTCTTC; cdr3_aa: CASSMGPPGGSYNEQFF
j_call: TRBJ1-1; d_call: .; v_call: TRBV6-5; clone_size: .; cdr3_nt: TGTGCCAGCAGTTCAGGGAATGCGAACACTGAAGCTTTCTTT; cdr3_aa: CASSSGNANTEAFF
j_call: TRBJ2-7; d_call: .; v_call: TRBV5-1; clone_size: .; cdr3_nt: TGCGCCAGCAGCTTGGATCCAGAGCCCTACGAGCAGTACTTC; cdr3_aa: CASSLDPEPYEQYF
j_call: TRBJ2-5; d_call: .; v_call: TRBV9; clone_size: .; cdr3_nt: TGTGCCAGCAGCGTAGACCGGGGAGGTACGGAGACCCAGTACTTC; cdr3_aa: CASSVDRGGTETQYF
j_call: TRBJ1-5; d_call: .; v_call: TRBV29-1; clone_size: once; cdr3_nt: TGCAGCGTTGAACGGGTGCGTCTCTATAGCAATCAGCCCCAGCATTTT; cdr3_aa: CSVERVRLYSNQPQHF
j_call: TRBJ1-2; d_call: TRBD1; v_call: TRBV6-5; clone_size: .; cdr3_nt: TGTGCCAGCAGTTTCGACAGGGGGCCCTACTATGGCTACACCTTC; cdr3_aa: CASSFDRGPYYGYTF
j_call: TRBJ1-2; d_call: .; v_call: TRBV5-1; clone_size: .; cdr3_nt: TGCGCCAGCAGCTTGGATGGGGATACTAACTATGGCTACACCTTC; cdr3_aa: CASSLDGDTNYGYTF
j_call: TRBJ2-2; d_call: .; v_call: TRBV28; clone_size: once; cdr3_nt: TGTGCCAGCAGTTTAATCCCCGGGGAGCTGTTTTTT; cdr3_aa: CASSLIPGELFF
j_call: TRBJ2-7; d_call: .; v_call: TRBV11-2; clone_size: once; cdr3_nt: TGTGCCAGCAACCGAGGGATCACGGGGGTCGGCTACGAGCAGTACTTC; cdr3_aa: CASNRGITGVGYEQYF
j_call: TRBJ1-1; d_call: .; v_call: TRBV28; clone_size: .; cdr3_nt: TGTGCCTTAAGCGGAATGAACACTGAAGCTTTCTTT; cdr3_aa: CALSGMNTEAFF
j_call: TRBJ1-1; d_call: .; v_call: TRBV5-6; clone_size: .; cdr3_nt: TGTGCCAGCAGGATCTTTGATAGGATGAACACTGAAGCTTTCTTT; cdr3_aa: CASRIFDRMNTEAFF
j_call: TRBJ1-1; d_call: TRBD1; v_call: TRBV5-5; clone_size: .; cdr3_nt: TGTGCCAGCAGCTCCCCGGGACAGGGCGTGACTGAAGCTTTCTTT; cdr3_aa: CASSSPGQGVTEAFF
j_call: TRBJ2-5; d_call: .; v_call: TRBV2; clone_size: .; cdr3_nt: TGTGCCAGCAGTAAAAACTTACAAGAGACCCAGTACTTC; cdr3_aa: CASSKNLQETQYF
j_call: TRBJ2-1; d_call: TRBD2; v_call: TRBV7-3; clone_size: .; cdr3_nt: TGTGCCAGCAGTTTGACTAGCGGGAGTAATGAGCAGTTCTTC; cdr3_aa: CASSLTSGSNEQFF
j_call: TRBJ2-7; d_call: .; v_call: TRBV6-5; clone_size: .; cdr3_nt: TGTGCCAGCCGTAATACAGGTACCTACGAGCAGTACTTC; cdr3_aa: CASRNTGTYEQYF
j_call: TRBJ2-3; d_call: .; v_call: TRBV29-1; clone_size: .; cdr3_nt: TGCAGCGTTGTGGCAGGGGGCACAGATACGCAGTATTTT; cdr3_aa: CSVVAGGTDTQYF
j_call: TRBJ2-7; d_call: TRBD1; v_call: TRBV10-3; clone_size: few; cdr3_nt: TGTGCCATCAGCCCGGGGACAGGGAGCTACGAGCAGTACTTC; cdr3_aa: CAISPGTGSYEQYF